This TCR beta chain is from a study of PD-1 blockade in classical Hodgkin lymphoma. About this clone itself: One end of the junction varies from germline; a read error may be responsible.

CDR1 and CDR2 from the germline V gene are SNHLY and FYNNEI. The CDR3 sequence is 12 residues long. Profiling relied on immunoSEQ multiplex PCR, and the TCRdb table lists in-frame clones only, not all of them. The sample has 20,000 to 25,000 clones; roughly 94% are singletons. Time point meaning: newly diagnosed, previously untreated cHL patient sample. The genes are TRBV2 and TRBJ1-1, with D possibly TRBD1 on 5 matching bases. Source material: peripheral blood mononuclear cells (PBMCs). This receptor was taken from a human donor with classical Hodgkin lymphoma. CDR3 protein: CASSYRLGTIRF. The CDR3 nucleotides are TGTGCCAGCAGCTACCGACTAGGGACGATCCGTTTT.